This is a list of T cell receptor beta chains from one sample in a study of T cells in localized non-small cell lung cancer. The assay was immunoSEQ multiplex PCR, and TCRdb's table has in-frame clones only and misses some. This table holds some 11,000 clones, less than 35% found once. This specimen was lung tumor tissue, taken before any cancer treatment. Receptor source: a man aged 40 to 70 with stage I lung adenocarcinoma. Both conserved end residues are trimmed from each CDR3. Fields, in order: clone size, D gene, V gene, CDR3 protein. D genes are given only for firm matches. Clone size is given for some rows only: seen once, a few or many times, or a class if the clone is expanded.

few | - | TRBV6-8 | ASSYSLNVYGYT
- | - | TRBV5-1 | ASSPGWVNTEAF
- | - | TRBV18 | ASSGTLYSGANVLT
few | - | TRBV12-5 | ASGLDTGELF
- | TRBD1 | TRBV11-3 | ASSSSGQGDTPYNEQF
once | - | TRBV19 | ASTDVNTEAF
- | - | TRBV6-8 | ASSYSVSGAF
many | TRBD1 | TRBV11-3 | ASSLRTGAFGSPLH
- | - | TRBV11-3 | ASSSLPGGDTQY
few | - | TRBV11-3 | ASSLEATSEKLF
medium-sized | - | TRBV9 | ASSPSSYNEQF
few | - | TRBV6-8 | AIRKTENTEAF
few | TRBD2 | TRBV11-3 | ASSFGLAGAYNEQF
few | TRBD1 | TRBV4-1 | ASSPRPGQDYNEQF
many | TRBD1 | TRBV11-3 | ASSSRDRGFGETQY
few | - | TRBV11-3 | ASSPSSGGGYNEQF
- | - | TRBV15 | ATSQYPGADTQY
- | TRBD2 | TRBV19 | ASSRLAGDTDTQY
- | TRBD1 | TRBV11-3 | ASSRTGVNTGELF
- | - | TRBV19 | ASSISRQAMGTQY
- | - | TRBV19 | ASSIDIKIWDTEAF
- | - | TRBV29-1 | SVEDNTGPGTQY
few | - | TRBV30 | AWSKRVPDNSPLH
- | TRBD2 | TRBV6-8 | ASSRGRLAYSSYNEQF
few | TRBD1 | TRBV18 | ASHGTVYEQY
- | - | TRBV19 | ASRDAGRSLSEAF
- | TRBD1 | TRBV19 | ASSKGDSTIWPQH
few | TRBD1 | TRBV6-8 | ASIWDRVFNQPQH
medium-sized | - | TRBV9 | ASTDFAGNTIY
- | - | TRBV18 | ASSVQQGSNQPQH
- | TRBD1 | TRBV9 | ASSVAGTALSIDGYT
- | TRBD1 | TRBV29-1 | SVNRGGHTDTQY
- | TRBD1 | TRBV19 | ASSIGQGYGYT
- | - | TRBV12-5 | ASGLVVGNTGELF